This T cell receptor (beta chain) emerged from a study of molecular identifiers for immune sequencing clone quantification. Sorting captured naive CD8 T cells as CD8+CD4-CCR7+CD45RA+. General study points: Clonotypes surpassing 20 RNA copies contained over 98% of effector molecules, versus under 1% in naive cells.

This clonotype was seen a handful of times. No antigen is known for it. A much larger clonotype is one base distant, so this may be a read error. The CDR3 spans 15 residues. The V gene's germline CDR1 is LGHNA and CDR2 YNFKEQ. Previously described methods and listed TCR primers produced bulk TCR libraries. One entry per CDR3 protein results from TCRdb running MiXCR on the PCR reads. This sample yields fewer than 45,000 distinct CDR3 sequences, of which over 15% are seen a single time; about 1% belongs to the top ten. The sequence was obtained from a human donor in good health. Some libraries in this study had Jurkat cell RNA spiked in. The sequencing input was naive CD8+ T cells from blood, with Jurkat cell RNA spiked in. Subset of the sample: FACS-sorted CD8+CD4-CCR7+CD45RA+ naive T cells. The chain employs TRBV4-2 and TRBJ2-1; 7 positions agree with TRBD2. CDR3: CASGQGLAVYNEQFF. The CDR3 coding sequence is TGTGCCAGCGGCCAAGGTCTAGCGGTATACAATGAGCAGTTCTTC.